Listed below are T cell receptor beta chains from one sample, sequenced in a study of cytomegalovirus exposure and HLA in healthy donors. TCRdb keeps only in-frame clones here, not all; method: immunoSEQ multiplex PCR. The table lists 150,000 or so clones, about 80% of them singletons. Source material: PBMCs. Receptors were obtained from a woman in her forties in good health and CMV-seronegative. Both conserved end residues are part of each CDR3. The D gene is left open where the match is weak. The size field is filled for only some rows; it gives once, few, many or a size class.

size: -; D: TRBD1; V: TRBV30; J: TRBJ2-2; CDR3: CAWSVSGQGTGELFF; DNA: TGTGCCTGGAGTGTTTCGGGACAGGGCACCGGGGAGCTGTTTTTT
size: -; D: -; V: TRBV14; J: TRBJ2-1; CDR3: CASSQGLGEQFF; DNA: TGTGCCAGCAGCCAAGGACTAGGTGAGCAGTTCTTC
size: -; D: TRBD1; V: TRBV6-1; J: TRBJ2-7; CDR3: CASSARDRVNHEQYF; DNA: TGTGCCAGCAGCGCAAGGGACAGGGTAAACCACGAGCAGTACTTC
size: -; D: TRBD1; V: TRBV6-5; J: TRBJ1-2; CDR3: CASGPGQGARYGYTF; DNA: TGTGCCAGCGGGCCGGGACAGGGGGCGAGATATGGCTACACCTTC
size: -; D: -; V: TRBV5-4; J: TRBJ2-2; CDR3: CASSSVSGELFF; DNA: TGTGCCAGCAGCTCGGTATCCGGGGAGCTGTTTTTT
size: -; D: TRBD1; V: TRBV6-4; J: TRBJ1-2; CDR3: CASSLDRFYGYTF; DNA: TGTGCCAGCAGTTTGGACAGGTTTTATGGCTACACCTTC
size: -; D: TRBD1; V: TRBV9; J: TRBJ1-2; CDR3: CASSVEAGGINYGYTF; DNA: TGTGCCAGCAGCGTAGAAGCAGGGGGCATTAACTATGGCTACACCTTC
size: few; D: TRBD1; V: TRBV10-3; J: TRBJ1-1; CDR3: CAIRTGETEAFF; DNA: TGTGCCATCAGAACAGGGGAGACTGAAGCTTTCTTT
size: -; D: -; V: TRBV12-5; J: TRBJ1-1; CDR3: CASGLVLGQGLGTEAFF; DNA: TGTGCTAGTGGTTTGGTACTGGGCCAGGGCCTGGGGACTGAAGCTTTCTTT
size: -; D: TRBD1; V: TRBV2; J: TRBJ2-7; CDR3: CASSDLPGGPSYEQYF; DNA: TGTGCCAGCAGTGACCTTCCAGGGGGCCCTTCCTACGAGCAGTACTTC
size: -; D: -; V: TRBV5-1; J: TRBJ2-1; CDR3: CASRYEGHRQFF; DNA: TGCGCCAGCAGGTATGAGGGCCACAGGCAGTTCTTC
size: -; D: -; V: TRBV2; J: TRBJ1-1; CDR3: CASSYGQQNTEAFF; DNA: TGTGCCAGCAGCTACGGACAGCAGAACACTGAAGCTTTCTTT
size: -; D: TRBD1; V: TRBV7-8; J: TRBJ1-5; CDR3: CASSPRTTGSNQPQHF; DNA: TGTGCCAGCAGCCCCAGGACGACAGGGTCTAATCAGCCCCAGCATTTT
size: -; D: TRBD1; V: TRBV25-1; J: TRBJ1-5; CDR3: CASSEQGGNQPQHF; DNA: TGTGCCAGCAGTGAACAGGGGGGCAATCAGCCCCAGCATTTT
size: once; D: TRBD2; V: TRBV7-7; J: TRBJ2-1; CDR3: CASSDRLAGRDEQFF; DNA: TGTGCTAGCAGCGATCGACTAGCGGGACGTGATGAGCAGTTCTTC
size: -; D: TRBD1; V: TRBV5-1; J: TRBJ1-2; CDR3: CASSSPLGQGNYGYTF; DNA: TGCGCCAGCAGCTCTCCCCTTGGACAGGGGAACTATGGCTACACCTTC
size: -; D: -; V: TRBV25-1; J: TRBJ2-2; CDR3: CASSERGSGTGELFF; DNA: TGTGCCAGCAGTGAAAGGGGGTCAGGGACCGGGGAGCTGTTTTTT
size: -; D: TRBD2; V: TRBV4-2; J: TRBJ2-1; CDR3: CASSSHGGKIYNEQFF; DNA: TGTGCCAGCAGCTCCCACGGGGGGAAAATCTACAATGAGCAGTTCTTC
size: few; D: -; V: TRBV12-5; J: TRBJ1-5; CDR3: CASGLGQDNQPQHF; DNA: TGTGCTAGTGGTTTGGGACAGGATAATCAGCCCCAGCATTTT
size: -; D: -; V: TRBV2; J: TRBJ2-2; CDR3: CASRTGGNTGELFF; DNA: TGTGCCAGCAGAACCGGGGGGAACACCGGGGAGCTGTTTTTT
size: -; D: -; V: TRBV11-2; J: TRBJ1-2; CDR3: CASSLGSDYGYTF; DNA: TGTGCCAGCAGCTTAGGGTCGGACTATGGCTACACCTTC
size: -; D: TRBD1; V: TRBV25-1; J: TRBJ1-2; CDR3: CASSDTSRGQGYTF; DNA: TGTGCCAGCAGTGACACATCCAGGGGGCAGGGCTACACCTTC
size: -; D: -; V: TRBV11-3; J: TRBJ1-5; CDR3: CASSLSGVSQPQHF; DNA: TGTGCCAGCAGCCTTTCAGGGGTCTCCCAGCCCCAGCATTTT
size: few; D: -; V: TRBV11-2; J: TRBJ1-2; CDR3: CASSSGGGQGEGYTF; DNA: TGTGCCAGCAGCTCCGGGGGGGGCCAGGGCGAAGGCTACACCTTC
size: -; D: TRBD2; V: TRBV7-2; J: TRBJ2-1; CDR3: CASSLSDTSGGINEQFF; DNA: TGTGCCAGCAGCTTAAGCGATACTAGCGGGGGAATCAATGAGCAGTTCTTC
size: -; D: TRBD1; V: TRBV28; J: TRBJ1-2; CDR3: CASRPHRGRGYTF; DNA: TGTGCCAGCAGGCCCCACAGGGGTCGTGGCTACACCTTC
size: -; D: TRBD2; V: TRBV10-3; J: TRBJ2-1; CDR3: CAIRANSGMGGEQFF; DNA: TGTGCCATAAGGGCCAATAGCGGGATGGGGGGTGAGCAGTTCTTC
size: once; D: -; V: TRBV19; J: TRBJ2-3; CDR3: CASSPTREEGTDTQYF; DNA: TGTGCCAGTAGTCCCACCAGGGAGGAGGGCACAGATACGCAGTATTTT
size: -; D: TRBD1; V: TRBV7-7; J: TRBJ1-5; CDR3: CATNTNKGTGGTRRPQHF; DNA: TGTGCTACCAACACCAATAAGGGGACAGGGGGCACCAGAAGGCCCCAGCATTTT
size: -; D: TRBD2; V: TRBV30; J: TRBJ2-7; CDR3: CAWSTTSGRAGEQYF; DNA: TGTGCCTGGAGCACTACTAGCGGGAGGGCGGGCGAGCAGTACTTC
size: once; D: TRBD1; V: TRBV19; J: TRBJ1-2; CDR3: CASIATGAFSYGYTF; DNA: TGTGCCAGTATCGCGACAGGGGCTTTTAGCTATGGCTACACCTTC
size: -; D: -; V: TRBV20-1; J: TRBJ1-1; CDR3: CSPGHPEAFF; DNA: TGCAGTCCGGGACACCCTGAAGCTTTCTTT
size: -; D: TRBD1; V: TRBV4-1; J: TRBJ1-5; CDR3: CASSPRDSLNQPQHF; DNA: TGCGCCAGCAGCCCTCGGGACAGCCTTAATCAGCCCCAGCATTTT
size: -; D: TRBD1; V: TRBV6-4; J: TRBJ1-2; CDR3: CASSSGTGGNYGYTF; DNA: TGTGCCAGCAGTTCCGGGACAGGGGGCAACTATGGCTACACCTTC
size: -; D: -; V: TRBV4-1; J: TRBJ2-7; CDR3: CASSQVARLLGQYF; DNA: TGCGCCAGCAGCCAGGTAGCTCGCCTCCTCGGGCAGTACTTC
size: once; D: -; V: TRBV19; J: TRBJ2-3; CDR3: CASLGARTDTQYF; DNA: TGTGCCTCCCTGGGGGCTAGAACAGATACGCAGTATTTT
size: -; D: TRBD2; V: TRBV27; J: TRBJ2-1; CDR3: CASRPTSRYNEQFF; DNA: TGTGCCAGCAGGCCGACTAGCAGATACAATGAGCAGTTCTTC
size: -; D: TRBD1; V: TRBV9; J: TRBJ1-2; CDR3: CASSVAGGQSDGYTF; DNA: TGTGCCAGCAGCGTAGCTGGGGGACAGTCCGATGGCTACACCTTC
size: -; D: TRBD2; V: TRBV6-1; J: TRBJ2-1; CDR3: CASKTGLAAGGEQFF; DNA: TGTGCCAGCAAGACGGGACTAGCCGCAGGGGGGGAGCAGTTCTTC
size: -; D: TRBD2; V: TRBV4-2; J: TRBJ2-1; CDR3: CASSQVASGGAHEQFF; DNA: TGTGCCAGCAGCCAAGTAGCGTCGGGGGGGGCCCATGAGCAGTTCTTC
size: -; D: TRBD2; V: TRBV30; J: TRBJ2-5; CDR3: CAWSVRPSGDEETQYF; DNA: TGTGCCTGGAGTGTACGTCCTAGCGGGGATGAAGAGACCCAGTACTTC
size: -; D: TRBD2; V: TRBV4-1; J: TRBJ2-5; CDR3: CASSLLAGETQYF; DNA: TGCGCCAGCAGCTTACTAGCGGGAGAGACCCAGTACTTC
size: few; D: TRBD1; V: TRBV29-1; J: TRBJ2-4; CDR3: CSVTGQGENIQYF; DNA: TGCAGCGTGACGGGACAGGGCGAAAACATTCAGTACTTC
size: -; D: TRBD2; V: TRBV7-2; J: TRBJ2-1; CDR3: CASSFSREYNEQFF; DNA: TGTGCCAGCAGCTTTTCGCGGGAGTACAATGAGCAGTTCTTC
size: -; D: -; V: TRBV5-1; J: TRBJ2-5; CDR3: CASSLGSVGAQETQYF; DNA: TGCGCCAGCAGCTTGGGGTCTGTGGGGGCCCAAGAGACCCAGTACTTC
size: -; D: -; V: TRBV11-3; J: TRBJ1-1; CDR3: CASSPRAPGATEAFF; DNA: TGTGCCAGCAGCCCCAGGGCACCTGGGGCCACTGAAGCTTTCTTT
size: -; D: -; V: TRBV7-2; J: TRBJ1-1; CDR3: CASSFDTLNTEAFF; DNA: TGTGCCAGCAGCTTTGACACCCTGAACACTGAAGCTTTCTTT
size: -; D: TRBD1; V: TRBV19; J: TRBJ1-5; CDR3: CASSTQIGQGNQPQHF; DNA: TGTGCCAGTAGTACTCAAATAGGACAGGGGAATCAGCCCCAGCATTTT
size: once; D: -; V: TRBV18; J: TRBJ1-2; CDR3: CASSPPGGSYTF; DNA: TGTGCCAGCTCACCACCGGGGGGAAGCTACACCTTC
size: -; D: TRBD1; V: TRBV5-6; J: TRBJ1-2; CDR3: CASSLQGAGYGYTF; DNA: TGTGCCAGCAGCTTACAGGGGGCTGGCTATGGCTACACCTTC